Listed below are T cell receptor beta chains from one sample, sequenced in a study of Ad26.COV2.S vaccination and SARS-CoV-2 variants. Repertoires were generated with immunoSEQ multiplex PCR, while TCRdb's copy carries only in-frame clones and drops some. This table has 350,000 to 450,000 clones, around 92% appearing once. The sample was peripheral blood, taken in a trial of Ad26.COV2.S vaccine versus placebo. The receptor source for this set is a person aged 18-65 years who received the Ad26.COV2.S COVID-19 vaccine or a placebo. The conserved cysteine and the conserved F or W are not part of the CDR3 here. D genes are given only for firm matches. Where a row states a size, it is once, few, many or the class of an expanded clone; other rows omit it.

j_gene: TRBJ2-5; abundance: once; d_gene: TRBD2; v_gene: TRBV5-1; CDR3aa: ASSLGLAEYQETQY
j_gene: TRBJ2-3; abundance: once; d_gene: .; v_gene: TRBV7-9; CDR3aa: ASSPGGYTDTQY
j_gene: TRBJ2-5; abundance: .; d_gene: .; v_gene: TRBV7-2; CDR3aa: ASSREGTQETQY
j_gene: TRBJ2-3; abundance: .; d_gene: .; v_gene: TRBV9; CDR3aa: ASSVLGAADTQY
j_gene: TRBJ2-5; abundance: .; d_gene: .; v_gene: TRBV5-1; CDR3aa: ASSLGGRMRETQY
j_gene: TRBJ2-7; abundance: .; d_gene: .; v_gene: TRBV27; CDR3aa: ASSLSGDYEQY
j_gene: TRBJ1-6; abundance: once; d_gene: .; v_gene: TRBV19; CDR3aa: ASSKGSGLSYNSPLH
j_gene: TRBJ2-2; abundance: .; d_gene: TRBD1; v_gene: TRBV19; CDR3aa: ASSRQGTGELF
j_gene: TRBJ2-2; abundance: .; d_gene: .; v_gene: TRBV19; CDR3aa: ASSIGSAVGLF
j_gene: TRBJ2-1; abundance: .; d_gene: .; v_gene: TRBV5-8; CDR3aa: ASSLEVGGPPREQF
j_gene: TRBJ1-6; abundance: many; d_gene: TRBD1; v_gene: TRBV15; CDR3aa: ATSKAGTGYNSPLH
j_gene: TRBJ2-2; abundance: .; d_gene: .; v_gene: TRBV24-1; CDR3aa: ATSDSTWGTTGELF
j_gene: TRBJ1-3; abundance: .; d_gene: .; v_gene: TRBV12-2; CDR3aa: ASRLVGRRDTIY
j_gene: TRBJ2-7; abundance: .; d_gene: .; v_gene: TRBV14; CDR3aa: ASSHTASYEQY
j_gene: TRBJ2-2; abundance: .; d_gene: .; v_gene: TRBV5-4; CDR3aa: AASPGADSRNTGELF
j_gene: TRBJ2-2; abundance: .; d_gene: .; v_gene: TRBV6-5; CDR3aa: ASSHYGGTGELF
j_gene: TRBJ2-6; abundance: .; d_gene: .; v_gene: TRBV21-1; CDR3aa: ASSKGPPAGANVLT
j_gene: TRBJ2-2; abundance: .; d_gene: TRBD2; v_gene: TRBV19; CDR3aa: ASSISGGGTGELF
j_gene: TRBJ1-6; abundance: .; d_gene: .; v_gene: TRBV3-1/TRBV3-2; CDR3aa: ASSQTPLH
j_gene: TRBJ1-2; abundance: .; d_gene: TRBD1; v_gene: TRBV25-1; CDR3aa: ASRTGGDGYGYT
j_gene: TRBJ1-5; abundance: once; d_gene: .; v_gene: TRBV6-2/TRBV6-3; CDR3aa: ASSYSNSNQPQH
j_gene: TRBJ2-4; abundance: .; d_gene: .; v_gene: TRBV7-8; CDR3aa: ASSTSGTSAKNIQY
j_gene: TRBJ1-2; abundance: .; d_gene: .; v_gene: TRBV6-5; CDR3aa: ASSYSSPRGDGYT
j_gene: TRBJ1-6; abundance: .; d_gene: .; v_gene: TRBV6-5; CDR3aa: ASSYPRTLNSPLH
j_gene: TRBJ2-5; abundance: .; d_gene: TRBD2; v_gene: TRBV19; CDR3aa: ASSIDLAGARETQY
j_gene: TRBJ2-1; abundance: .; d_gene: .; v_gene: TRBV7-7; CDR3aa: ASSPGDKIGTNEQF
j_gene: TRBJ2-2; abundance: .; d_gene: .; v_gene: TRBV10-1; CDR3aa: ASSDIQDAAGELF
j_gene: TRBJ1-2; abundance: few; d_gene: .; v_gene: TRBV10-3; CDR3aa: AISQRTTPGGYT
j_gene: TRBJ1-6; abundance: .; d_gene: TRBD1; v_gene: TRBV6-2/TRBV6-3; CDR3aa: ASSSPTGAAPLH
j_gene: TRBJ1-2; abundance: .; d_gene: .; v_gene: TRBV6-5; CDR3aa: ASSLSERYGYT
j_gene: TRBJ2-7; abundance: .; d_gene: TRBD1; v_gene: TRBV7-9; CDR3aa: ASSSDPGQGAISYEQY
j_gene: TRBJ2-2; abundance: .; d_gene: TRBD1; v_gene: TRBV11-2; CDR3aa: ASSFLTGGTSNTGELF
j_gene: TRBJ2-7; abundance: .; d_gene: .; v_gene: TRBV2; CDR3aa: ASSRSQANYEQY
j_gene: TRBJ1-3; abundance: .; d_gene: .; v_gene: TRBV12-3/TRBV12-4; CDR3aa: ASSVAGNTIY
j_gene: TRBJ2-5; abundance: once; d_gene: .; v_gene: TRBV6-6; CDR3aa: ASTDWGGGETQY
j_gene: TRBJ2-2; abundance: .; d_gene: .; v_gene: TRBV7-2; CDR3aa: ASSLASTGMNTGELF
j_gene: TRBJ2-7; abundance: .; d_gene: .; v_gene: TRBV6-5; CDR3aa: ASSPAGDWGEQY
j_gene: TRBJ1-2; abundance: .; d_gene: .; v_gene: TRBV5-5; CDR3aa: ASSLSTLYGYT
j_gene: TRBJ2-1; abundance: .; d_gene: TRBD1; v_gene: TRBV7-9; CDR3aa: ASSLGHGDRGQYSNEQF
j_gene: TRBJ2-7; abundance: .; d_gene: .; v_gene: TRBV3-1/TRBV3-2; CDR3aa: ASSQAGGRTYEQY